The source of this T cell receptor (beta chain) is a study of blood T cell repertoires in COVID-19. The wider study: The United States, Italy and Spain were the sources of the acute and convalescent COVID-19 samples.

The method was immunoSEQ multiplex PCR; TCRdb's version includes in-frame clones alone and lacks a portion of them. The table lists over 150,000 clones, 85% to 95% of them singletons. This CDR3 has 19 amino acids. The V call is TRBV21-1, the J call TRBJ2-5; the table assigns TRBD2, which was not confirmed against the DNA. TRBV21-1 is a recognized pseudogene. This TCR derives from a man aged 45-65 years with acute or convalescent COVID-19. Material: peripheral blood. For the CDR3, the DNA is TGTGCCAGCAGCAAAGTACAGCGACTAGCGGGATTGGGCCCAGGGACCCAGTACTTC. Its protein is CASSKVQRLAGLGPGTQYF.